One sample yielded the 21 T cell receptor beta chains listed below, sequenced in a study of blood T cell repertoires in COVID-19. Here immunoSEQ multiplex PCR was the method, and the copy in TCRdb shows in-frame clones only, minus some. This sample has about 260,000 clones, with about 90% found just once. The specimen sequenced was PBMCs or T cells enriched from blood (not recorded which). The receptors originated from a woman in her thirties or forties who had been exposed to COVID-19.

This clone appeared a single time. The V call is TRBV27, the J call TRBJ2-7, with 8 bases identical to TRBD1. This CDR3 is built from 16 residues. J lost 5 bases, V lost 0 bases, and 9 bases had no gene match. Germline values: CDR1 MNHEY, CDR2 SMNVEV (reference sequence). CDR3 in DNA: TGTGCCAGCAGTTTATCCTTTCCGGGACAGGTCCACGAGCAGTACTTC. Translating gives CASSLSFPGQVHEQYF.

This clone was seen more than once but under ten times. The rearrangement joins TRBV5-1 to TRBJ2-6, with a tentative D call TRBD1 (6 bases). The V gene lost 1 base and the J gene lost 4 bases, with 15 bases spanning the gap. The germline V gene has CDR1 SGHRS and CDR2 YFSETQ. The CDR3 runs 17 residues. CDR3 sequence reads: CASSLNLGAAGANVLTF. CDR3 in DNA: TGCGCCAGCAGCTTGAATCTGGGGGCAGCCGGGGCCAACGTCCTGACTTTC. Supplemented by reference TRBV5-1 and TRBJ2-6, the full variable domain reads KAGVTQTPRYLIKTRGQQVTLSCSPISGHRSVSWYQQTPGQGLQFLFEYFSETQRNKGNFPGRFSGRQFSNSRSEMNVSTLELGDSALYLCASSLNLGAAGANVLTFGAGSRLTVL.

The chain joins TRBV5-6 to TRBJ1-5, with unresolved D. The CDR3 is 14 residues long. Germline CDR1 SGHDT, CDR2 YYEEEE. V lost 2 bases, J lost 2 bases, and 8 bases lay in between. Here the CDR3 DNA reads TGTGCCAGCAGCTTTGGTCAGGGCAATCAGCCCCAGCATTTT. It codes for CASSFGQGNQPQHF.

This rearrangement joins TRBV5-1 to TRBJ2-2; TRBD2 aligns across 16 bases. Germline CDR1 is SGHRS and CDR2 is YFSETQ. The CDR3 totals 17 residues. The V gene end was trimmed by 4 bases and the J gene end by 7 bases; junction bases not matched to a gene: 7. In nucleotides, the CDR3 is TGCGCCAGCAGCCTCGGGACTAGCGGGGGGGCCAACGGGGAGCTGTTTTTT. Translation gives CASSLGTSGGANGELFF.

This clone has just one count. V is TRBV6-5 and J is TRBJ2-1; D call uncertain. Germline assignment: CDR1 MNHEY and CDR2 SVGAGI. V dropped 3 bases and J dropped 2 bases, with 14 bases sitting between them. This CDR3 region has 16 residues. The CDR3 sequence is CASSYVEVLAYNEQFF. The CDR3 DNA sequence: TGTGCCAGCAGTTATGTAGAGGTTTTGGCCTACAATGAGCAGTTCTTC.

The chain is built from TRBV7-2 and TRBJ1-6; D perhaps matches TRBD1 (5 bases). Trimming removed 5 bases from V and 8 bases from J, with 19 bases in between. The CDR3 has 16 residues. The germline V gene has CDR1 SGHTA and CDR2 FQGNSA. The CDR3 DNA reads as TGTGCCAGCAGCCCCCCACGGCGGGGCCTCCATTCACCCCTCCACTTT. Protein sequence: CASSPPRRGLHSPLHF. Looking up the rest from reference TRBV7-2 and TRBJ1-6 gives the full variable domain: GAGVSQSPSNKVTEKGKDVELRCDPISGHTALYWYRQSLGQGLEFLIYFQGNSAPDKSGLPSDRFSAERTGGSVSTLTIQRTQQEDSAVYLCASSPPRRGLHSPLHFGNGTRLTVT.

The V call is TRBV19, the J call TRBJ1-4; TRBD1 aligns across 9 bases. CDR3 size: 16 residues. Germline CDR1 LNHDA, CDR2 SQIVND (reference sequence). The V gene end was trimmed by 6 bases and the J gene end by 10 bases; junction bases not matched to a gene: 15. CDR3 in amino acids: CASSRRPPGQGGKLFF. DNA for the CDR3: TGTGCCAGTAGCCGTCGACCACCGGGACAGGGAGGAAAACTGTTTTTT.

The V and J genes are TRBV19 and TRBJ1-6; 10 nucleotides align to TRBD1. Trimming cost V 9 bases and J 10 bases; bases outside gene matches: 3. This CDR3 comprises 12 residues. Germline V CDR1 and CDR2: LNHDA, SQIVND (reference sequence). The CDR3 DNA follows: TGTGCCAGCAGGGACAGGGGCTCACCCCTCCACTTT. As protein: CASRDRGSPLHF.

The genes are TRBV12-3 or TRBV12-4 and TRBJ1-5, with D perhaps matching TRBD1 (5 bases). The CDR3 is made up of 13 amino acids. Trimming stripped 5 bases from V and 7 bases from J, with 12 bases between. CDR3 region: CASSDSRNQPQHF. In DNA, the CDR3 is TGTGCCAGCAGTGACAGTCGGAACCAGCCCCAGCATTTT.

The rearrangement links TRBV28 to TRBJ2-1; TRBD2 agrees at 7 bases. Per the germline V gene, CDR1 is MDHEN and CDR2 is SYDVKM. Trimming at V came to 6 bases and at J to 1 base, leaving 6 bases not matched to a gene. The CDR3 is 15 amino acids. In DNA, the CDR3 is TGTGCCAGCAGCGAGTTGGGGGGGTCCTACAATGAGCAGTTCTTC. Amino acid sequence: CASSELGGSYNEQFF.

The gene calls are TRBV7-2 and TRBJ2-7; tentatively, D is TRBD2 (6 bases). Germline CDR1 reads SGHTA; CDR2 reads FQGNSA. The ends were cut back, 2 bases at V and 3 bases at J, with 14 bases in the middle. CDR3 length: 15 residues. The CDR3 region has the DNA TGTGCCAGCAGCTTATCTCTGCAGGGAGGCTACGAGCAGTACTTC. The encoded protein is CASSLSLQGGYEQYF.

This chain uses TRBV19 with TRBJ2-2; the D gene is possibly TRBD1 (6 bases). Germline lookup yields CDR1 LNHDA and CDR2 SQIVND (reference sequence). Trimming shortened V by 9 bases and J by 3 bases, and 17 bases separated the two germline ends. The CDR3 is made up of 15 amino acids. In DNA form, the CDR3 reads TGTGCCAGCCGAGGGACACCTATGGACACCGGGGAGCTGTTTTTT. It translates to CASRGTPMDTGELFF.

This clone was recorded once. V gene TRBV27 combines with J gene TRBJ1-2; TRBD1 aligns across 7 bases. V trimming: 5 bases; J trimming: 8 bases; junction bases outside the gene matches: 11. CDR1 is MNHEY and CDR2 is SMNVEV in the germline V gene (reference sequence). This CDR3 is built from 14 residues. The CDR3 bases are TGTGCCAGCAGTCCGATCGACAGGGCGGGGGGCTACACCTTC. Translated: CASSPIDRAGGYTF.

This rearrangement joins TRBV18 to TRBJ2-3, with D maybe TRBD2 (5 bases). V lost 4 bases and J lost 2, with 10 bases in between. The CDR3 totals 14 residues. Germline CDR1 KGHSH, CDR2 LQKENI. The CDR3: CASSLQTTTDTQYF. CDR3 nucleotide sequence: TGTGCCAGCTCACTCCAGACTACCACAGATACGCAGTATTTT.

The chain carries TRBV10-3 and TRBJ1-3; possible D gene TRBD1, 6 bases. CDR1 is ENHRY and CDR2 is SYGVKD in the germline V gene. This CDR3 is 11 amino acids long. V was trimmed by 6 bases and J by 9 bases, leaving 9 bases between them. The CDR3 DNA follows: TGTGCCATCAGACTGACAGGCACCATATATTTT. It encodes CAIRLTGTIYF.

The V call is TRBV4-1, the J call TRBJ1-2, with 8 positions matching TRBD1. CDR1 is MGHRA and CDR2 is YSYEKL in the germline V gene. J gave up 6 bases and V 1 base, and 4 bases lay outside the gene matches. This CDR3 is 14 amino acids long. CDR3 coding DNA: TGCGCCAGCAGCCAAGGCCCGGGACAGGATGGCTACACCTTC. Its translation is CASSQGPGQDGYTF.

This sequence joins TRBV7-3 and TRBJ2-6, with a tentative D call TRBD1 (7 bases). Trimming left V 0 bases short and J 0 bases short, with 24 bases between. CDR1 and CDR2 (germline): SGHTA, FQGTGA. The CDR3 spans 22 residues. The DNA of the CDR3 is TGTGCCAGCAGCTTAACGCGGGCAGGGGGGCCCCAATTCCTCTCTGGGGCCAACGTCCTGACTTTC. It specifies CASSLTRAGGPQFLSGANVLTF.

The gene calls are TRBV5-6 and TRBJ2-5; D is possibly TRBD2 (5 bases). This CDR3 is built from 13 residues. The V and J ends lost 4 bases and 5 bases respectively, with 12 bases between them. The germline V gene has CDR1 SGHDT and CDR2 YYEEEE. The DNA for the CDR3 is TGTGCCAGCAGCACGAGTTTAGCGGAGACCCAGTACTTC. Translated: CASSTSLAETQYF.

The CDR3 region has the DNA TGTGCCAGCAGCCCCCTCCCTACAGGGCCGAACACTGAAGCTTTCTTT. As protein: CASSPLPTGPNTEAFF. V gene TRBV7-9 combines with J gene TRBJ1-1, with D perhaps TRBD1 (6 bases). The length of the CDR3 is 16 residues. The V end lost 5 bases, the J end lost 1 base, and 17 bases lay between the germline ends. Germline V gene data show CDR1 as SEHNR and CDR2 as FQNEAQ (reference sequence).

This chain uses TRBV30 with TRBJ2-4; no clear D gene. V was pared by 0 bases and J by 10 bases, with 7 bases between. This CDR3 is built from 11 residues. Germline lookup yields CDR1 GTSNPN and CDR2 SVGIG (reference sequence). The CDR3 DNA is TGTGCCTGGAGTGTCGCGAAAATTCAGTACTTC. Protein: CAWSVAKIQYF.

The chain links TRBV10-1 to TRBJ2-2; TRBD1 matches at 8 bases. J gave up 6 bases and V 7 bases, and 13 bases lay outside the gene matches. This CDR3 is 16 amino acids long. From germline, CDR1 is WNHNN and CDR2 SYGVQD (reference sequence). The DNA for the CDR3 is TGCGCCAGCAAGCCCCGGACAGGGAATTGCCCCGGGGAGCTGTTTTTT. As protein: CASKPRTGNCPGELFF.